This T cell receptor (beta chain) was sequenced for a study of blood T cell repertoires in COVID-19. Seattle-derived patients entered the study during active infection and were followed longitudinally. In the original workflow: Reference gene primer amplification gave estimated nucleated cell counts. Method: immunoSEQ multiplex PCR; TCRdb's copy keeps in-frame clones and lacks some. The V and J calls and clone size are taken from that table; D and trimming were inferred from the DNA. The sample holds around 330,000 clones, 88% seen once. Germline CDR1 is MNHEY and CDR2 is SVGAGI. This CDR3 has 15 residues. Trimming shortened V by 3 bases and J by 4 bases, and 12 bases separated the two germline ends.

This sequence was found in a woman between 25 and 40 years old with COVID-19, enrolled during active disease. The rearrangement uses TRBV6-5 and TRBJ1-4; the D gene is possibly TRBD1 (5 bases). The source material was peripheral blood. CDR3 nucleotide sequence: TGTGCCAGCAGTTATATAGGGCAGGGTAATGAAAAACTGTTTTTT. Its translation is CASSYIGQGNEKLFF.